Below, 13 T cell receptor beta chains from the same sample are listed, as sequenced in a study of shared clonotypes between healthy human individuals. TCRdb's table, derived via immunoSEQ multiplex PCR, lists solely in-frame clones and lacks some. The sample lists about 660,000 clones; about 74% were seen once. Sequenced input: memory CD4+ T cells sorted from blood. Subset given: CD45RA-negative fraction. The source is a woman in her thirties in good health.

The chain carries TRBV2 and TRBJ2-3; perhaps TRBD1 as D (6 bases). CDR1 and CDR2 from the germline V gene are SNHLY and FYNNEI. The CDR3 spans 15 residues. V was trimmed by 5 bases and J by 2 bases, leaving 14 bases between them. CDR3 DNA: TGTGCCAGCAGTCTTAATGGACAGACCACAGATACGCAGTATTTT. Amino acids: CASSLNGQTTDTQYF.

This chain links TRBV19 with TRBJ2-2, with D perhaps TRBD2 (5 bases). The CDR3 extends over 12 amino acids. Trimming took off 5 bases at V and 5 bases at J, with 6 bases between the two ends. Germline V gene lookup returns CDR1 LNHDA and CDR2 SQIVND (reference sequence). The CDR3 sequence: CASSRETGELFF. The CDR3 DNA sequence: TGTGCCAGTAGTCGGGAAACCGGGGAGCTGTTTTTT.

This chain connects TRBV28 to TRBJ1-2; TRBD1 aligns across 9 bases. This CDR3 contains 17 residues. Trimming cost V 7 bases and J 2 bases; bases outside gene matches: 14. Per germline, CDR1 MDHEN and CDR2 SYDVKM. CDR3 sequence reads: CASIHTYRGRLNYGYTF. As DNA, the CDR3 is TGTGCCAGCATCCATACCTACAGGGGGCGCTTGAACTATGGCTACACCTTC.

V gene TRBV7-8 combines with J gene TRBJ2-7; 11 bases line up with TRBD2. V dropped 5 bases and J dropped 2; count of bases not matched to a gene: 5. Germline V gene lookup returns CDR1 SGHVS and CDR2 FQNEAQ. This CDR3 comprises 15 residues. The chain's CDR3 is CASSPRTSGPYEQYF. DNA of the CDR3: TGTGCCAGCAGCCCAAGGACTAGCGGGCCCTACGAGCAGTACTTC.

This clone was found many times. In the same sample, other DNA sequences code for this CDR3. The chain combines TRBV27 with TRBJ2-7, with 11 bases identical to TRBD2. The CDR3 loop spans 15 amino acids. Per germline, CDR1 MNHEY and CDR2 SMNVEV (reference sequence). Trimming cost V 3 bases and J 2 bases; bases outside gene matches: 3. DNA for the CDR3: TGTGCCAGCAGTTTTTTGACTAGCGGGACCTACGAGCAGTACTTC. Translated, it gives CASSFLTSGTYEQYF.

The CDR3 sequence is CASTQVAGGPVEQFF. The CDR3 region has the DNA TGTGCCAGTACCCAAGTGGCGGGAGGGCCGGTAGAGCAGTTCTTC. This rearrangement joins TRBV19 to TRBJ2-1; 9 bases are shared with TRBD2. The germline V gene has CDR1 LNHDA and CDR2 SQIVND (reference sequence). Unmatched junction bases numbered 14, after V lost 7 bases and J lost 10 bases. This CDR3 is built from 15 residues.

The rearrangement joins TRBV7-8 to TRBJ2-7; D possibly uses TRBD1 or TRBD2 (5 bases each). This CDR3 is 17 amino acids long. V lost 5 bases, J lost 5 bases, and 25 bases lay in between. From germline, CDR1 is SGHVS and CDR2 FQNEAQ. CDR3 region: CASSQRGQRDTPNEQYF. The CDR3 DNA reads TGTGCCAGCAGCCAAAGAGGACAACGGGATACTCCCAACGAGCAGTACTTC.

The chain links TRBV30 to TRBJ2-2; D call uncertain. This CDR3 contains 14 residues. CDR1 is GTSNPN and CDR2 is SVGIG in the germline V gene (reference sequence). V was pared by 1 base and J by 3 bases, with 9 bases between. The CDR3, as DNA: TGTGCCTGGAGTGACCTAGGCGACACCGGGGAGCTGTTTTTT. Residues: CAWSDLGDTGELFF.

The rearrangement links TRBV5-1 to TRBJ2-5; D assignment may be TRBD1 or TRBD2 (7 bases each). Trimming stripped 3 bases from V and 7 bases from J, with 19 bases between. CDR1 is SGHRS and CDR2 is YFSETQ in the germline V gene. The CDR3 consists of 15 residues. CDR3 sequence: CASSSGGQTGVTQYF. The CDR3 nucleotides read TGCGCCAGCAGCTCGGGGGGACAGACTGGCGTGACCCAGTACTTC.

The V gene is TRBV6-1, the J gene TRBJ1-1, with TRBD1 as a possible D gene (6 bases). The CDR3 contains 15 residues. The V gene's germline CDR1 is MNHNS and CDR2 SASEGT. Trimming took off 1 base at V and 4 bases at J, with 13 bases between the two ends. The CDR3 loop is CASSEVARGFTEAFF. The CDR3 bases are TGTGCCAGCAGTGAAGTTGCCAGGGGATTCACTGAAGCTTTCTTT.

V and J are TRBV5-1 and TRBJ2-7; 10 bases are shared with TRBD1. This CDR3 is 14 amino acids long. The ends lost 4 bases at V and 5 bases at J; junction bases unmatched: 6. Germline CDR1 reads SGHRS; CDR2 reads YFSETQ. This CDR3 is CASSPGTGVDEQYF. CDR3 sequence (DNA): TGCGCCAGCAGCCCTGGGACAGGGGTTGACGAGCAGTACTTC.

About this clone: Different DNA sequences within this sample yield the same CDR3. This sequence joins TRBV9 and TRBJ1-1; no clear D gene. V lost 3 bases and J 0 bases, leaving 6 bases between the germline ends. The germline V gene encodes CDR1 SGDLS and CDR2 YYNGEE. The CDR3 length is 13 residues. The CDR3 here is CASSGNMNTEAFF. The CDR3 bases are TGTGCCAGCAGCGGCAACATGAACACTGAAGCTTTCTTT.

J is TRBJ2-7 and V is TRBV28, with a possible D match to TRBD1 (6 bases). V lost 2 bases to trimming and J lost 5 bases, with 7 bases between them. Germline V CDR1 and CDR2: MDHEN, SYDVKM. The CDR3 contains 12 residues. DNA for the CDR3: TGTGCCAGCAGTTTAAAGGGGGACGAGCAGTACTTC. Its translation is CASSLKGDEQYF.